Below, 24 T cell receptor beta chains from the same sample are listed, as sequenced in a study of T cell repertoires in cytomegalovirus infection. TCRdb itself ran the reads through MiXCR, one entry per CDR3 protein. The data contain under 450,000 distinct CDR3 sequences, nearly 35% of them singletons. These TCRs' antigens remain unknown. The starting material was cultured PBMCs, obtained from culture after CMV antigen stimulation. These receptor sequences come from a human donor in good health (CMV status not recorded). Some clones in this sample may be carry-over from other donors' samples.

The V call is TRBV2, the J call TRBJ2-2; 10 bases are a match to TRBD2. V dropped 0 bases and J dropped 7; count of bases not matched to a gene: 11. Per germline, CDR1 SNHLY and CDR2 FYNNEI. The CDR3 runs 18 residues. The CDR3 here is CASSEALPAGGPNGELFF. Written as DNA, the CDR3 is TGTGCCAGCAGTGAAGCGCTTCCAGCGGGAGGGCCGAACGGGGAGCTGTTTTTT. The entire variable domain, with the rest obtained from reference TRBV2 and TRBJ2-2, is as follows: EPEVTQTPSHQVTQMGQEVILRCVPISNHLYFYWYRQILGQKVEFLVSFYNNEISEKSEIFDDQFSVERPDGSNFTLKIRSTKLEDSAMYFCASSEALPAGGPNGELFFGEGSRLTVL.

This chain joins TRBV20-1 and TRBJ1-6; D call uncertain. Trimming removed 7 bases at V and 4 bases at J, with 14 bases between. This CDR3 is built from 14 residues. CDR1 is DFQATT, CDR2 SNEGSKA, per germline (reference sequence). The CDR3 nucleotides are TGCAGTGTGAAGAATCCTGCGTATAATTCACCCCTCCACTTT. This codes for CSVKNPAYNSPLHF.

The chain has TRBV11-2 and TRBJ2-7; either TRBD1 or TRBD2 may supply D (5 bases each). Trimming removed 5 bases from V and 2 bases from J, with 13 bases in between. Germline CDR1 reads SGHAT; CDR2 reads FQNNGV. CDR3 length equals 14 residues. This CDR3 is CASSRGQGPYEQYV. CDR3 nucleotides: TGTGCCAGCAGCCGCGGGCAGGGACCCTACGAGCAGTACGTC.

The genes are TRBV4-3 and TRBJ1-4; 7 bases agree with TRBD1. With 2 bases clipped from V and 2 bases from J, the junction kept 5 bases outside the gene matches. In germline, CDR1 is LGHNA, CDR2 YSLEER. The CDR3 covers 16 residues. CDR3 residues: CASSQLLQGTNEKLFF. The CDR3 DNA follows: TGCGCCAGCAGCCAACTACTACAGGGGACTAATGAAAAACTGTTTTTT.

The rearrangement uses TRBV18 and TRBJ1-5; D not resolved. Trimming took off 3 bases at V and 6 bases at J, with 12 bases between the two ends. The CDR3 consists of 14 residues. Germline CDR1 KGHSH, CDR2 LQKENI. The CDR3 DNA reads TGTGCCAGCTCACCCCTGGAGGGCCCTCAGCCCCAGCATTTT. Amino acids: CASSPLEGPQPQHF.

V usage is TRBV7-6 and J usage is TRBJ2-1; D is unresolved. Trimming took 2 bases from V and 5 from J, leaving 7 bases between them. The germline CDR1 and CDR2 sequences are SGHVS and FNYEAQ. This CDR3 region has 13 residues. This chain's CDR3 is CASSLIENNEQFF. The CDR3 DNA follows: TGTGCCAGCAGCTTAATAGAGAACAATGAGCAGTTCTTC.

This clonotype occurred a few times. This sequence joins TRBV2 and TRBJ2-1; D uncertain. In germline, CDR1 is SNHLY, CDR2 FYNNEI. This CDR3 has 16 residues. V was shortened by 1 base and J by 7 bases, with 17 bases between the two germline ends. Here the CDR3 reads CASSEGAGNSLNEQFF. The DNA of the CDR3 is TGTGCCAGCAGTGAAGGGGCAGGTAACTCCCTTAATGAGCAGTTCTTC.

This clonotype showed up many times. V and J are TRBV28 and TRBJ2-1, with 8 bases identical to TRBD2. The CDR3 has 20 amino acids. Germline trimming cut 2 bases from V and 2 bases from J; bases unmatched to any gene: 17. In germline, CDR1 is MDHEN, CDR2 SYDVKM. In DNA, the CDR3 is TGTGCCAGCAGTTTACCCCCCGTGCGCTCGGGAGCGGGAGCCTACAATGAGCAGTTCTTC. Its protein product is CASSLPPVRSGAGAYNEQFF. Full variable domain (outside the CDR3, taken from reference TRBV28 and TRBJ2-1): DVKVTQSSRYLVKRTGEKVFLECVQDMDHENMFWYRQDPGLGLRLIYFSYDVKMKEKGDIPEGYSVSREKKERFSLILESASTNQTSMYLCASSLPPVRSGAGAYNEQFFGPGTRLTVL.

The chain joins TRBV7-9 to TRBJ1-2, with D perhaps matching TRBD1 (6 bases). Germline CDR1 reads SEHNR; CDR2 reads FQNEAQ (reference sequence). This CDR3 region has 13 residues. V was clipped by 5 bases and J by 5 bases, with 12 bases between them. CDR3 nucleotides: TGTGCCAGCAGCCACCGTACAGGGTATGGCTACACCTTC. This encodes CASSHRTGYGYTF.

Here the CDR3 reads CATSSSRGSEAFF. As DNA, the CDR3 is TGTGCCACCAGCAGTTCCAGGGGATCTGAAGCTTTCTTT. This chain uses TRBV15 with TRBJ1-1; tentative D call: TRBD1 (6 bases). This CDR3 comprises 13 residues. The V gene's germline CDR1 is LNHNV and CDR2 YYDKDF (reference sequence). V lost 3 bases and J 6 bases, leaving 11 bases between the germline ends. Drawing the rest from reference TRBV15 and TRBJ1-1, the complete variable domain is DAMVIQNPRYQVTQFGKPVTLSCSQTLNHNVMYWYQQKSSQAPKLLFHYYDKDFNNEADTPDNFQSRRPNTSFCFLDIRSPGLGDTAMYLCATSSSRGSEAFFGQGTRLTVV.

The sample holds a few counts of this clonotype. The chain carries TRBV7-9 and TRBJ1-1; tentative D call: TRBD1 (5 bases). The germline V gene has CDR1 SEHNR and CDR2 FQNEAQ (reference sequence). Trimming stripped 1 base from V and 8 bases from J, with 8 bases between. The CDR3 consists of 12 residues. The DNA for the CDR3 is TGTGCCAGCAGCTTAGATCAGGGAGAAGCTTTCTTT. Translated: CASSLDQGEAFF. Complete variable domain (other parts from reference TRBV7-9 and TRBJ1-1): DTGVSQNPRHKITKRGQNVTFRCDPISEHNRLYWYRQTLGQGPEFLTYFQNEAQLEKSRLLSDRFSAERPKGSFSTLEIQRTEQGDSAMYLCASSLDQGEAFFGQGTRLTVV.

V gene TRBV19 combines with J gene TRBJ2-1, with 10 positions matching TRBD2. The CDR3 length is 15 residues. The V and J ends lost 5 bases and 5 bases, in that order; junction bases with no gene match: 6. Germline V gene lookup returns CDR1 LNHDA and CDR2 SQIVND (reference sequence). The DNA of the CDR3 is TGTGCCAGTAGTGGGGAGCGGGAGGGCCACAATGAGCAGTTCTTC. It yields the protein CASSGEREGHNEQFF.

The chain has TRBV3-1 and TRBJ2-6, with unresolved D. The CDR3 length is 14 residues. The germline V gene has CDR1 LGHDT and CDR2 YNNKEL (reference sequence). Trimming stripped 1 base from V and 6 bases from J, with 7 bases between. The CDR3 coding sequence is TGTGCCAGCAGCCAAGTCCCTGAGGCCAACGTCCTGACTTTC. Protein sequence: CASSQVPEANVLTF.

This sequence joins TRBV20-1 and TRBJ2-5; unclear D gene. V was pared by 2 bases and J by 2 bases, with 15 bases between. The length of the CDR3 is 15 residues. Germline V gene sequence: CDR1 DFQATT, CDR2 SNEGSKA (reference sequence). CDR3 DNA: TGCAGTGCTAGACTACGGCAAAACTCTCAAGAGACCCAGTACTTC. Translation gives CSARLRQNSQETQYF.

This clonotype qualifies as medium-sized. V gene TRBV7-9 combines with J gene TRBJ1-1; D unresolved. CDR1 and CDR2 (germline): SEHNR, FQNEAQ (reference sequence). The CDR3 has 14 residues. Deletions cut 1 base from V and 1 base from J, with 7 bases between. In DNA form, the CDR3 reads TGTGCCAGCAGCTTAGGCCAACGGAACACTGAAGCTTTCTTT. Amino acid sequence: CASSLGQRNTEAFF.

This chain connects TRBV20-1 to TRBJ2-1; 13 bases are a match to TRBD2. The V gene's germline CDR1 is DFQATT and CDR2 SNEGSKA (reference sequence). Trimming removed 1 base from V and 0 bases from J; junction bases left unmatched: 15. CDR3 size: 21 residues. CDR3 coding DNA: TGCAGTGCTAGAGTGGTTTCTGGACTAGCGGGAGTCCCGGGCTCCTACAATGAGCAGTTCTTC. It specifies CSARVVSGLAGVPGSYNEQFF.

The gene calls are TRBV19 and TRBJ1-1; 9 bases align to TRBD1. Germline V gene sequence: CDR1 LNHDA, CDR2 SQIVND (reference sequence). The CDR3 has 12 amino acids. V was pared by 6 bases and J by 6 bases, with 2 bases of the junction left unmatched. In nucleotides, the CDR3 is TGTGCCAGTAGCACAGGGGGCCCTGAAGCTTTCTTT. It is translated as CASSTGGPEAFF.

This clonotype was found many times. The rearrangement links TRBV7-2 to TRBJ2-5; D gene unclear. The germline V and J ends were trimmed by 2 bases and 5 bases, with 9 bases remaining between them. CDR1 and CDR2 (germline): SGHTA, FQGNSA. The CDR3 consists of 13 residues. CDR3 in amino acids: CASSLWDSETQYF. The CDR3 DNA follows: TGTGCCAGCAGCTTATGGGATTCGGAGACCCAGTACTTC.

The chain uses TRBV7-2 and TRBJ2-1, with unresolved D. Germline V gene sequence: CDR1 SGHTA, CDR2 FQGNSA. This CDR3 is built from 15 residues. V lost 7 bases, J lost 0 bases, and 13 bases lay in between. CDR3 sequence reads: CASTISEFSYNEQFF. CDR3 nucleotide sequence: TGTGCCAGCACCATCTCGGAATTCTCCTACAATGAGCAGTTCTTC.

The J gene is TRBJ1-2, the V gene TRBV19; D possibly corresponds to TRBD1 (6 bases). The V end was cut by 10 bases, the J end by 8 bases, with 23 bases between. The CDR3 has 14 amino acids. Germline V lookup: CDR1 LNHDA, CDR2 SQIVND (reference sequence). The CDR3 nucleotides are TGTGCCACCTCGACAAACAGGGCGAAAGAGGGCTACACCTTC. Translated, it gives CATSTNRAKEGYTF. The whole variable domain, remainder taken from reference TRBV19 and TRBJ1-2, is DGGITQSPKYLFRKEGQNVTLSCEQNLNHDAMYWYRQDPGQGLRLIYYSQIVNDFQKGDIAEGYSVSREKKESFPLTVTSAQKNPTAFYLCATSTNRAKEGYTFGSGTRLTVV.

CDR3 protein: CASSSPPGGTGAPYEQYF. In DNA form, the CDR3 reads TGTGCCAGCAGTTCCCCTCCGGGAGGGACAGGAGCCCCCTACGAGCAGTACTTC. The V and J genes are TRBV28 and TRBJ2-7, with D perhaps TRBD1 or TRBD2 (8 bases each). Germline CDR1 is MDHEN and CDR2 is SYDVKM. Trimming cost V 4 bases and J 2 bases, with 24 bases left between them. The CDR3 is 18 residues long. Drawing the rest from reference TRBV28 and TRBJ2-7, the complete variable domain is DVKVTQSSRYLVKRTGEKVFLECVQDMDHENMFWYRQDPGLGLRLIYFSYDVKMKEKGDIPEGYSVSREKKERFSLILESASTNQTSMYLCASSSPPGGTGAPYEQYFGPGTRLTVT.

The rearrangement joins TRBV6-1 to TRBJ1-2; D is uncertain. The V end was cut by 9 bases, the J end by 3 bases, with 14 bases between. The CDR3 covers 13 residues. CDR1 is MNHNS, CDR2 SASEGT, per germline. The DNA for the CDR3 is TGTGCCAGGCGGCAGGCAGACGACTATGGCTACACCTTC. It translates to CARRQADDYGYTF.

This rearrangement joins TRBV5-6 to TRBJ2-7; TRBD2 aligns across 9 bases. This CDR3 comprises 14 residues. CDR1 is SGHDT and CDR2 is YYEEEE in the germline V gene. V trimming: 4 bases; J trimming: 4 bases; junction bases outside the gene matches: 6. This chain's CDR3 is CASSTGTSRYEQYV. Here the CDR3 DNA reads TGTGCCAGCAGCACCGGGACTAGCCGGTACGAGCAGTACGTC.

The rearrangement links TRBV10-3 to TRBJ1-5; possible D gene TRBD1, 6 bases. CDR3 size: 14 residues. Germline CDR1 reads ENHRY; CDR2 reads SYGVKD. The V and J ends lost 6 bases and 7 bases respectively, with 16 bases between them. The CDR3 bases are TGTGCCATCAGCTTACAGGGTTCGGGGCAGCCCCAGCATTTT. It specifies CAISLQGSGQPQHF.